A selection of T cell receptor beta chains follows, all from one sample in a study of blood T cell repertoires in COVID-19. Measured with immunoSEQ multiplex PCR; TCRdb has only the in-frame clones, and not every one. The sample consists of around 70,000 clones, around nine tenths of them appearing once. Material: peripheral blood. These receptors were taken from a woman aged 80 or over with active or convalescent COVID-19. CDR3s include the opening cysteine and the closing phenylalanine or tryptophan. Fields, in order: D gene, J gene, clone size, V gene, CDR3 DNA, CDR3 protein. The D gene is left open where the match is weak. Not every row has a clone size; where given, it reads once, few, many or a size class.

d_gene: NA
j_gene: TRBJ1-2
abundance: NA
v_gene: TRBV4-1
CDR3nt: TGCGCCAGCAGCCAAGCGGCAGGGCCGGGCTATGGCTACACCTTC
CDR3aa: CASSQAAGPGYGYTF

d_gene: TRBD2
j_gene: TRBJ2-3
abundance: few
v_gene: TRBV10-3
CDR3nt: TGTGCCATCAGTGAGTCTGGTGTGGGACTAGCTGCAGATACGCAGTATTTT
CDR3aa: CAISESGVGLAADTQYF

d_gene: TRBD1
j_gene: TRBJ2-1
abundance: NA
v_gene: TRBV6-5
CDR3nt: TGTGCCAGCAGAACCGACAGGGAACGGGATGAGCAGTTCTTC
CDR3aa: CASRTDRERDEQFF

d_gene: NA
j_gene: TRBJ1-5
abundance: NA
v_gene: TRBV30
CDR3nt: TGTGCCTGGAGAGATCCAGGGCTTGGGCAGCCCCAGCATTTT
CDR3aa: CAWRDPGLGQPQHF

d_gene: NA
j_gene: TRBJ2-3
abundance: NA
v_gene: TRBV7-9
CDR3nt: TGTGCCAGCAGCCCCGGTGAACCGATGACAGATACGCAGTATTTT
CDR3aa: CASSPGEPMTDTQYF

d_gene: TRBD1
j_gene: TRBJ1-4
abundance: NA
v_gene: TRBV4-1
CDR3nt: TGCGCCAGCAGCCAGATGGGACAGGGGCGTGAAAAACTGTTTTTT
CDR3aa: CASSQMGQGREKLFF

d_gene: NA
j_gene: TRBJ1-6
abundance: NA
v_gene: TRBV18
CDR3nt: TGTGCCAGCTCACCAACAGGCAGTGAGTCACCCCTCCACTTT
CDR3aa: CASSPTGSESPLHF

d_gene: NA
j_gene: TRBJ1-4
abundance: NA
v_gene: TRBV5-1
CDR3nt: TGCGCCAGCAGCCTAGGGGGGGCGGACCATGAAAAACTGTTTTTT
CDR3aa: CASSLGGADHEKLFF

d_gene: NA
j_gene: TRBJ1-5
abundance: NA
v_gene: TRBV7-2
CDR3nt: TGTGCCAGCAGCGTACAGGGCTGGCAGCCCCAGCATTTT
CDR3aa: CASSVQGWQPQHF

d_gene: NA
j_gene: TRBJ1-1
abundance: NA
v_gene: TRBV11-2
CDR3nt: TGTGCCAGCAGCTTAGACGGTGTAAACCCTGAAGCTTTCTTT
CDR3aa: CASSLDGVNPEAFF

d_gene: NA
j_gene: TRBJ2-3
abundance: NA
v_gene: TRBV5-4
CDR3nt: TGTGCCAGCAGGCAGACAGGTGGGAGCACAGATACGCAGTATTTT
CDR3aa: CASRQTGGSTDTQYF

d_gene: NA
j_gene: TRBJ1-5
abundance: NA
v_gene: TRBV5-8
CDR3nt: TGTGCCAGCAGCTCTGATGGGACTCGTGATCAGCCCCAGCATTTT
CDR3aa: CASSSDGTRDQPQHF

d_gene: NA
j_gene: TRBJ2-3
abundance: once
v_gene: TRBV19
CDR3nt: TGTGCCAGTAGCCCCAGGGGGGCTGGCACAGATACGCAGTATTTT
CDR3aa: CASSPRGAGTDTQYF

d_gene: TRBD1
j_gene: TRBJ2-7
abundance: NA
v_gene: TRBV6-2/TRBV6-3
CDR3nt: TGTGCCAGCAGTTTCCGACAGGGTCGATCCTACGAGCAGTACTTC
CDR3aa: CASSFRQGRSYEQYF

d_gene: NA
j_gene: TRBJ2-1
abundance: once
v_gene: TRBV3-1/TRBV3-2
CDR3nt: TGTGCCAGCAGCCAATCCCTCAACTCAGGGACCTACAATGAGCAGTTCTTC
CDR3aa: CASSQSLNSGTYNEQFF

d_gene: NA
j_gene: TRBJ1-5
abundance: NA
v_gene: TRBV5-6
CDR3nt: TGTGCCAGCAGCTGGTGGACAGCACCCAATCAGCCCCAGCATTTT
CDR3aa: CASSWWTAPNQPQHF

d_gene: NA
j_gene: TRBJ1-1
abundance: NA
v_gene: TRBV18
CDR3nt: TGTGCCAGCTCGCCCCAAACAGGGCTCACTGAAGCTTTCTTT
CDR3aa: CASSPQTGLTEAFF

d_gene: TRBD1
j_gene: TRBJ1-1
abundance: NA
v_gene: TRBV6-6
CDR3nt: TGTGCCAGCAGATTGGGACAGAAAGAAGCTTTCTTT
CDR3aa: CASRLGQKEAFF

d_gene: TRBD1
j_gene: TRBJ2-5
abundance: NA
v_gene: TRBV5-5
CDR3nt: TGTGCCAGCAGCCCCCGGGACAGCCAAGAGACCCAGTACTTC
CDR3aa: CASSPRDSQETQYF

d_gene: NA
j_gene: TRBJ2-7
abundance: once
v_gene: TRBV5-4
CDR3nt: TGTGCCAGCAGCTTGCATGGGGCGCCCTCCTACGAGCAGTACTTC
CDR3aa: CASSLHGAPSYEQYF

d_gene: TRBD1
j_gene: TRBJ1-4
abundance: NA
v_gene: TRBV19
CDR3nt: TGTGCCAGCTCCCAGGGGGCAGATAATGAAAAACTGTTTTTT
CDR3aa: CASSQGADNEKLFF

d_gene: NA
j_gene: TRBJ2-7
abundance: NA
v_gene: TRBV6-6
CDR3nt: TGTGCCAGCAGTCTCTCCGGCTACGAGCAGTACTTC
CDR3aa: CASSLSGYEQYF

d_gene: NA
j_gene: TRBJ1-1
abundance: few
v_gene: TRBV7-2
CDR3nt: TGTGCCAGCAGCTTAGGTGTGGGAGGGGTGGCTGAAGCTTTCTTT
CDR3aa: CASSLGVGGVAEAFF